One and the same sample provided the 17 T cell receptor beta chains below, sequenced in a study of post-analysis software for immune sequencing data (dated by TCRdb to about 2015). Receptor amplification or capture employed PCR. The instrument given in TCRdb is Illumina HiSeq 2500. To reduce PCR and sequencing biases, unique molecular identifiers were built into the TCR beta cDNA libraries. In-frame beta chains were kept once TCRdb had trimmed the public reads at Q25 with fastp and called clones with MiXCR. A single entry per CDR3 protein holds the most common genes and DNA from its merged rows. This sample comprises approximately 440,000 distinct CDR3 sequences, under 55% of them detected only once. The ten largest clonotypes hold around an eighth of the sample. The antigens these receptors bind are not known. Study-level results and caveats: Patients showed significantly higher frequencies than controls for about five TRBV segments, among them TRBV5-6, TRBV5-1 and TRBV20-1.

The material sequenced was blood. The source of these receptors is a girl aged 10 to 17 with multiple sclerosis.

V gene TRBV4-1 combines with J gene TRBJ2-1, with 8 bases aligning to TRBD2. V lost 0 bases, J lost 9 bases, and 13 bases stayed unmatched. Per the germline V gene, CDR1 is MGHRA and CDR2 is YSYEKL. The CDR3 has 17 amino acids. The CDR3 protein is CASSQEVRAGVIGEQFF. The DNA for the CDR3 is TGCGCCAGCAGCCAAGAGGTCCGAGCGGGAGTTATAGGTGAGCAGTTCTTC.

The gene calls are TRBV6-5 and TRBJ1-2; perhaps TRBD1 as D (5 bases). Germline V CDR1 and CDR2: MNHEY, SVGAGI. The CDR3 covers 13 residues. The V gene lost 6 bases and the J gene lost 8 bases, with 16 bases spanning the gap. This CDR3 reads CASSPGTIRGYTF. In nucleotides, the CDR3 is TGTGCCAGCAGCCCCGGGACCATAAGGGGCTACACCTTC.

CDR3 sequence reads: CASSLNGRVSKNIQYF. The DNA for the CDR3 is TGTGCCAGCAGTTTGAACGGGAGGGTGTCCAAAAACATTCAGTACTTC. The chain recombines TRBV28 with TRBJ2-4, with 8 nucleotides matching TRBD2. From germline, CDR1 is MDHEN and CDR2 SYDVKM. The CDR3 has 16 amino acids. The V and J ends lost 3 bases and 2 bases, in that order; junction bases with no gene match: 6.

This clonotype turned up a few times. This sequence joins TRBV10-3 and TRBJ2-7; D gene unclear. Germline V gene sequence: CDR1 ENHRY, CDR2 SYGVKD. This CDR3 is built from 12 residues. Trimming removed 4 bases at V and 1 base at J, with 5 bases between. In DNA form, the CDR3 reads TGTGCCATCAGTGGACCGTCCTACGAGCAGTACTTC. Translated, it gives CAISGPSYEQYF.

This clonotype was seen only a few times. This chain uses TRBV3-1 with TRBJ2-7; unclear D gene. Trimming took off 0 bases at V and 3 bases at J, with 6 bases between the two ends. This CDR3 is 13 amino acids long. Germline assignment: CDR1 LGHDT and CDR2 YNNKEL (reference sequence). The CDR3 DNA reads TGTGCCAGCAGCCAAGAGGGTATCTACGAGCAGTACTTC. This sequence encodes CASSQEGIYEQYF.

The chain has TRBV24-1 and TRBJ2-4; 7 positions match TRBD1. There are 12 residues in the CDR3. Per the germline V gene, CDR1 is KGHDR and CDR2 is SFDVKD. V lost 1 base to trimming and J lost 15 bases; unmatched junction nucleotides: 5. The CDR3 DNA reads as TGTGCCACCAGTGATTTCCAGGACAGGCGGTACTTC. This translates into CATSDFQDRRYF.

The genes are TRBV11-1 and TRBJ2-1; weak D call: TRBD2 (6 bases). The V gene's germline CDR1 is SGHAT and CDR2 FQDESV (reference sequence). The CDR3 covers 14 residues. V lost 2 bases and J lost 6, with 11 bases in between. CDR3 bases: TGTGCCAGCAGCTTACCGGGACTCTCCAATGAGCAGTTCTTC. Its protein product is CASSLPGLSNEQFF.

The table lists this clonotype with a few counts. The V and J genes are TRBV4-1 and TRBJ2-1, with D perhaps TRBD1 (6 bases). V dropped 1 base and J dropped 5 bases, with 9 bases sitting between them. Germline V gene data show CDR1 as MGHRA and CDR2 as YSYEKL. There are 14 residues in the CDR3. The CDR3 region is CASSQGQGHNEQFF. The CDR3 DNA reads as TGCGCCAGCAGCCAAGGTCAGGGGCACAATGAGCAGTTCTTC.

This sequence joins TRBV28 and TRBJ2-7; 9 bases match TRBD1. The CDR3 has 14 residues. Trimming took 8 bases from V and 2 from J; bases not matched to a gene: 7. Germline lookup yields CDR1 MDHEN and CDR2 SYDVKM. CDR3 in DNA: TGTGCCAGCCGATTCAGACAGGGGGCCTACGAGCAGTACTTC. Amino acids: CASRFRQGAYEQYF. Full variable domain (outside the CDR3, taken from reference TRBV28 and TRBJ2-7): DVKVTQSSRYLVKRTGEKVFLECVQDMDHENMFWYRQDPGLGLRLIYFSYDVKMKEKGDIPEGYSVSREKKERFSLILESASTNQTSMYLCASRFRQGAYEQYFGPGTRLTVT.

This sequence joins TRBV20-1 and TRBJ2-4, with D perhaps matching TRBD1 or TRBD2 (6 bases each). The DNA end is more similar to TRBJ2-7, so the J call may be wrong. From germline, CDR1 is DFQATT and CDR2 SNEGSKA (reference sequence). This CDR3 is 14 amino acids long. CDR3 region: CSARVPGGGHEQYF. The CDR3 nucleotides are TGCAGTGCTAGAGTCCCCGGGGGCGGACACGAGCAGTACTTC.

This chain uses TRBV12-3 or TRBV12-4 with TRBJ2-1; the D is unclear. CDR3 length: 14 amino acids. V lost 2 bases and J 6 bases, leaving 11 bases between the germline ends. CDR3 region: CASSLSGSLNEQFF. The DNA for the CDR3 is TGTGCCAGCAGTTTATCCGGTAGCCTCAATGAGCAGTTCTTC.

The rearrangement links TRBV27 to TRBJ1-2; 8 bases fit TRBD1. J lost 6 bases, V lost 7 bases, and 7 bases had no gene match. The CDR3 is 13 residues long. Germline V gene data show CDR1 as MNHEY and CDR2 as SMNVEV (reference sequence). The CDR3 region has the DNA TGTGCCAGCACCACAGGGGGTCGGGATGGCTACACCTTC. Protein sequence: CASTTGGRDGYTF.

In this sample, this clonotype turned up a few times. The V call is TRBV6-1, the J call TRBJ1-2; D uncertain. V shed 5 bases and J shed 3 bases, with 10 bases lying between them. CDR1 and CDR2 (germline): MNHNS, SASEGT. The CDR3 sequence is 13 residues long. The CDR3 loop reads CASSQGWDYGYTF. The CDR3 bases are TGTGCCAGCAGTCAAGGGTGGGACTATGGCTACACCTTC.

The chain combines TRBV2 with TRBJ1-4; no definite D call. CDR1 and CDR2 (germline): SNHLY, FYNNEI. The CDR3 contains 15 residues. V lost 3 bases and J lost 8, with 16 bases in between. The DNA of the CDR3 is TGTGCCAGCAGTGAGGTCAGCCTCGGGGAAGAAAAACTGTTTTTT. Its translation is CASSEVSLGEEKLFF.

The genes are TRBV27 and TRBJ2-4; D not certain. CDR1 and CDR2 (germline): MNHEY, SMNVEV (reference sequence). Trimming left V 5 bases short and J 0 bases short, with 14 bases between. The CDR3 spans 16 residues. The DNA of the CDR3 is TGTGCCAGCAGTCCCCGGTTTGAGCTAGCCAAAAACATTCAGTACTTC. Protein product: CASSPRFELAKNIQYF.

This clonotype was counted a few times. The CDR3 sequence: CASSLRGQSNEQYF. The CDR3 DNA is TGTGCCAGCAGCTTAAGGGGGCAATCAAACGAGCAGTACTTC. The J gene is TRBJ2-7, the V gene TRBV7-3; maybe TRBD1 (6 bases). Germline V CDR1 and CDR2: SGHTA, FQGTGA. V was trimmed by 1 base and J by 5 bases, leaving 12 bases between them. This CDR3 has 14 amino acids.

This clonotype was seen a handful of times. This rearrangement joins TRBV27 to TRBJ2-3; D not certain. The germline CDR1 and CDR2 sequences are MNHEY and SMNVEV (reference sequence). This CDR3 comprises 13 residues. V gave up 0 bases and J gave up 5 bases, with 6 bases separating them. CDR3 sequence reads: CASSLSIIDTQYF. The CDR3 DNA reads TGTGCCAGCAGTTTATCGATAATAGATACGCAGTATTTT.